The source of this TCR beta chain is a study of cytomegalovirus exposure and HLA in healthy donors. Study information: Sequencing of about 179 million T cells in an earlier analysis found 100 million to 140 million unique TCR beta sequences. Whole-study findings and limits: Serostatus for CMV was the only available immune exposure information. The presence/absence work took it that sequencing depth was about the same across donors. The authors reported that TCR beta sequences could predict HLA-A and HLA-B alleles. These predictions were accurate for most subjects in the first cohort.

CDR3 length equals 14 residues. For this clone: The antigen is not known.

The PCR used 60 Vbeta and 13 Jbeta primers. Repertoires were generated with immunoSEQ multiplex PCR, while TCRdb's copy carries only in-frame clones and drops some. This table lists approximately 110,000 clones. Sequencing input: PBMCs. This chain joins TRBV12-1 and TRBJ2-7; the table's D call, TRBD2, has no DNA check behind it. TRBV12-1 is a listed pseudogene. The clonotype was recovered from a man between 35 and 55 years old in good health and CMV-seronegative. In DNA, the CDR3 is TGTGCCAGCAGCCCTTTGGGGAGGGGGTACGAGCAGTACTTC. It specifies CASSPLGRGYEQYF.